This T cell receptor beta chain was recorded in a study of T cell responses to AZD1222 COVID-19 vaccine. Study-wide points: Females outnumbered males among donors, who were mostly white British; clonal diversity was possibly underestimated.

Here immunoSEQ multiplex PCR was the method, and the copy in TCRdb shows in-frame clones only, minus some. The table lists about 120,000 clones, 80% to 95% of them singletons. A note on this clone: As yet, its antigen is unknown.

This CDR3 comprises 13 residues. Trimming removed 3 bases at V and 4 bases at J, with 9 bases between. Germline CDR1 is SNHLY and CDR2 is FYNNEI. V gene TRBV2 combines with J gene TRBJ1-2; D is uncertain. The clonotype was recovered from an adult who received the AZD1222 COVID-19 vaccine. Specimen: peripheral blood, collected 28 days after the second AZD1222 dose. CDR3 sequence (DNA): TGTGCCAGCAGTGACCTGGGATCCTATGGCTACACCTTC. Amino acids: CASSDLGSYGYTF. The complete variable domain, with remaining parts taken from reference TRBV2 and TRBJ1-2, reads EPEVTQTPSHQVTQMGQEVILRCVPISNHLYFYWYRQILGQKVEFLVSFYNNEISEKSEIFDDQFSVERPDGSNFTLKIRSTKLEDSAMYFCASSDLGSYGYTFGSGTRLTVV.